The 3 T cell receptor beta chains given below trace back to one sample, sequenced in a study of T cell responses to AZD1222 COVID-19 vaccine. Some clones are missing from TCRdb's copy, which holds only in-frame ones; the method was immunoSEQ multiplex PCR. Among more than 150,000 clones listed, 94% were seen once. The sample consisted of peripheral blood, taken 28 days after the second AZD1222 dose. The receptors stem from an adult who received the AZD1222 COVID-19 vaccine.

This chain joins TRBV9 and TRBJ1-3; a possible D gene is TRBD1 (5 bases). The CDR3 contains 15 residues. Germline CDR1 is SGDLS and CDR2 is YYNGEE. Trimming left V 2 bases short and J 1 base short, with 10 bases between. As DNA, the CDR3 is TGTGCCAGCAGCGTCAGGGATGAGTCTGGAAACACCATATATTTT. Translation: CASSVRDESGNTIYF.

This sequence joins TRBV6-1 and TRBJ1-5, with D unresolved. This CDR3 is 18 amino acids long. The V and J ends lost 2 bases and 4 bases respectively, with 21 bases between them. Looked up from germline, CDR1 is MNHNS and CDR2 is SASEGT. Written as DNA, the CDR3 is TGTGCCAGCAGTGAACTGGGGTCCAACAACCCGCGAAATCAGCCCCAGCATTTT. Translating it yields CASSELGSNNPRNQPQHF.

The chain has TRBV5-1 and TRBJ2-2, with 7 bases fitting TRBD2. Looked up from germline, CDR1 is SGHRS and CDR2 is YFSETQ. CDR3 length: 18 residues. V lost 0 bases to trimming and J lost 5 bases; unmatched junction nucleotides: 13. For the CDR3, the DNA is TGCGCCAGCAGCTTGGAGTCCGCGGGACTAAGGTCGACCGGGGAGCTGTTTTTT. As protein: CASSLESAGLRSTGELFF.